This TCR beta chain was captured in a study of CD8+ T cells in alopecia areata. Extraction and reverse transcription of RNA yielded cDNA as the sequencing template. Sequenced by immunoSEQ multiplex PCR; TCRdb stores in-frame clones only, minus some. The table records around 140,000 clones, more than 40% of them present only once. After removal of 0 bases from V and 9 bases from J, the junction contained 14 bases not matched to a gene. This CDR3 has 18 residues. In germline, CDR1 is MGHRA, CDR2 YSYEKL. This clone was counted only a few times. The V call is TRBV4-1, the J call TRBJ2-4, with TRBD2 identical over 10 bases. The sequence derives from a human donor with alopecia areata. The sequencing input was CD4+ T cells sorted from blood. The CDR3 loop reads CASSQDIAAGGPVTIQYF. The CDR3, as DNA: TGCGCCAGCAGCCAAGACATCGCAGCGGGAGGGCCGGTTACCATTCAGTACTTC.